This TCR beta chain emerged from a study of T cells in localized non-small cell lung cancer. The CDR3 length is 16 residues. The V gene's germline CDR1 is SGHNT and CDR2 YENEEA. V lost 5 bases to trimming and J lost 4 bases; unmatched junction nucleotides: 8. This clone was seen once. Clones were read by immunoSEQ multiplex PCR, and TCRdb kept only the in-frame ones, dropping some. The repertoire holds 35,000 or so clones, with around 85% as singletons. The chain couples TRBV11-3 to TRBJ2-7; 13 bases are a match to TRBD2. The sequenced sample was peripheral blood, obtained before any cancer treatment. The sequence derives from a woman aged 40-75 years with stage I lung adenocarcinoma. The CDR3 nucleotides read TGTGCCAGCAGCCAAAGACTAGCGGGGGGTCTTTACGAGCAGTACTTC. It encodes CASSQRLAGGLYEQYF.